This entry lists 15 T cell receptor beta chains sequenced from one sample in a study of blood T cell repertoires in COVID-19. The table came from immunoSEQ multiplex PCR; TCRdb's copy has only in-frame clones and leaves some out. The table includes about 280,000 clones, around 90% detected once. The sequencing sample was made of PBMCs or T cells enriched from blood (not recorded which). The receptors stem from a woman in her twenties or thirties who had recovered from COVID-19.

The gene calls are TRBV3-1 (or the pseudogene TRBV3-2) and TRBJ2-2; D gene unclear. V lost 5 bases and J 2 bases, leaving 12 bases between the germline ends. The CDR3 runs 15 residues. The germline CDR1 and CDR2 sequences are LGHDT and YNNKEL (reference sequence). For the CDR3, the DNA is TGTGCCAGCAGCTACGGCGGCGGAAACACCGGGGAGCTGTTTTTT. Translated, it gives CASSYGGGNTGELFF.

The CDR3 DNA is TGCGCCAGCGCCAATACAGGGGGCACTGAAGCTTTCTTT. The encoded protein is CASANTGGTEAFF. The chain joins TRBV5-1 to TRBJ1-1; 8 bases map to TRBD1. This CDR3 region has 13 residues. CDR1 SGHRS and CDR2 YFSETQ come from the germline V gene. The V gene end was trimmed by 7 bases and the J gene end by 4 bases; junction bases not matched to a gene: 6.

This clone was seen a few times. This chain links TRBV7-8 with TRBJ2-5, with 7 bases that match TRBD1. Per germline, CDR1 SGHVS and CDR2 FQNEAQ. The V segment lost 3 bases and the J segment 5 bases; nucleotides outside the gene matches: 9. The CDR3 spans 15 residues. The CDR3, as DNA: TGTGCCAGCAGCTTGACTACAGGGGCGTTTGAGACCCAGTACTTC. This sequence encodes CASSLTTGAFETQYF.

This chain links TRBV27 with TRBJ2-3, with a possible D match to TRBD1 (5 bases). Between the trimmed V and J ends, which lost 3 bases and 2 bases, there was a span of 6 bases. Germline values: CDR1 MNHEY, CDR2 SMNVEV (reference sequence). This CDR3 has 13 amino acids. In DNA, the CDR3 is TGTGCCAGCAGTTTGACAGTCACAGATACGCAGTATTTT. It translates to CASSLTVTDTQYF.

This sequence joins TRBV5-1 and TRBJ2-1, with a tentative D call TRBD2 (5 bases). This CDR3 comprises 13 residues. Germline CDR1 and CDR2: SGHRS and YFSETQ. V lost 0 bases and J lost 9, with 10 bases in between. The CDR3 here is CASSLALEGEQFF. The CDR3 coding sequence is TGCGCCAGCAGCTTGGCCCTAGAGGGTGAGCAGTTCTTC.

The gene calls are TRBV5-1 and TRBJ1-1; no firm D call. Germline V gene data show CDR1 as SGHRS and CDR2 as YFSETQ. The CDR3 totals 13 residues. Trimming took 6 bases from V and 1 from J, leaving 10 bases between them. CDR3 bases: TGCGCCAGCACTTGGACTACGAACACTGAAGCTTTCTTT. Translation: CASTWTTNTEAFF.

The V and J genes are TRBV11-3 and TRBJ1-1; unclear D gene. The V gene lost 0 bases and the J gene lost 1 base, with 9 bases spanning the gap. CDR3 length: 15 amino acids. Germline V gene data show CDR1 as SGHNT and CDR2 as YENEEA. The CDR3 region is CASSLEGGWNTEAFF. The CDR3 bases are TGTGCCAGCAGCTTAGAAGGCGGGTGGAACACTGAAGCTTTCTTT.

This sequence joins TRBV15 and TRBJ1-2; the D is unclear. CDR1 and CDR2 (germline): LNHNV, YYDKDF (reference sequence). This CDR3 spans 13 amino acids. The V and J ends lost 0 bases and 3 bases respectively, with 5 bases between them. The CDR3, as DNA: TGTGCCACCAGCAGAGAGGAGGACTATGGCTACACCTTC. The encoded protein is CATSREEDYGYTF.

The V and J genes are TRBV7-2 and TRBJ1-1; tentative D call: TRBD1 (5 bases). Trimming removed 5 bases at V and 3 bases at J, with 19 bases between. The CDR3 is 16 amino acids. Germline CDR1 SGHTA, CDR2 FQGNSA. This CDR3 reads CASSLPPRGRDTEAFF. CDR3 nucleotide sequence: TGTGCCAGCAGCCTTCCCCCCCGGGGGAGGGACACTGAAGCTTTCTTT.

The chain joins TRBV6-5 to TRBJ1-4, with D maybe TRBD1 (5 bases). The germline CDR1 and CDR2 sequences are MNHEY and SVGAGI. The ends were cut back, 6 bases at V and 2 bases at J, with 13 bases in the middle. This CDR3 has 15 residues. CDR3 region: CASRNRGETNEKLFF. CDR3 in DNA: TGTGCCAGCAGGAACCGGGGGGAGACTAATGAAAAACTGTTTTTT.

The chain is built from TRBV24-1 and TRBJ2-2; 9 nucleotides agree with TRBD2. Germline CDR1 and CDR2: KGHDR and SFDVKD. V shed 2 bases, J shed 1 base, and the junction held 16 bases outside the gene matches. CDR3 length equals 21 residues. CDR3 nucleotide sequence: TGTGCCACCAGTGATTCGCGGGGGACTAGCCGACACCAGAAGAACACCGGGGAGCTGTTTTTT. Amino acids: CATSDSRGTSRHQKNTGELFF.

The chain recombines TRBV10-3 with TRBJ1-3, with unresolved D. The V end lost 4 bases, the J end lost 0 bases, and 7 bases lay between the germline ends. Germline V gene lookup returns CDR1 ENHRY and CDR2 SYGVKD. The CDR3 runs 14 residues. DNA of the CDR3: TGTGCCATCAGTGTAAGCTCCTCTGGAAACACCATATATTTT. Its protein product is CAISVSSSGNTIYF.

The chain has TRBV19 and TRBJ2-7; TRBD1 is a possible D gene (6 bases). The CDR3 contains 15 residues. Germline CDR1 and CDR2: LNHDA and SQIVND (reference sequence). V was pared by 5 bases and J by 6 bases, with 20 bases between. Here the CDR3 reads CASSRVQGLHGEQYF. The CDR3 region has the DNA TGTGCCAGTAGTCGGGTACAGGGCTTGCATGGCGAGCAGTACTTC.

CDR3 nucleotides: TGTGCCAGCAGCTTAAACCCCGGACAGTCCGAGCAGTACTTC. Translation: CASSLNPGQSEQYF. The rearrangement uses TRBV11-2 and TRBJ2-7; D may be TRBD1 (6 bases). Trimming removed 2 bases at V and 6 bases at J, with 14 bases between. The CDR3 is 14 amino acids. Germline V gene lookup returns CDR1 SGHAT and CDR2 FQNNGV.

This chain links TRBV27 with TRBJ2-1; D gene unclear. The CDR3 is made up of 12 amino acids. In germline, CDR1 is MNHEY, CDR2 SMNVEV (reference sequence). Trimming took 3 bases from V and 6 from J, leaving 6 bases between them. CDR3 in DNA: TGTGCCAGCAGTTTTTCGTCCAATGAGCAGTTCTTC. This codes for CASSFSSNEQFF.